These 32 T cell receptor beta chains came from one sample sequenced in a study of T cell responses to AZD1222 COVID-19 vaccine. This table comes from immunoSEQ multiplex PCR, and its TCRdb copy is limited to in-frame clones, with some not included. The data contain about 180,000 clones, around nine tenths of them singletons. The sample in question was peripheral blood, obtained on day 0 of AZD1222 vaccination. The receptor set was obtained from an adult in good health.

The chain is built from TRBV18 and TRBJ1-1, with 8 bases that match TRBD1. Germline V gives CDR1 KGHSH, CDR2 LQKENI. Germline trimming cut 4 bases from V and 8 bases from J; bases unmatched to any gene: 12. CDR3 length equals 15 residues. The CDR3 DNA reads TGTGCCAGCTCACTAATATCAGGGGGCGCGTCGGAAGCTTTCTTT. It specifies CASSLISGGASEAFF.

This chain connects TRBV6-5 to TRBJ2-3; no reliable D call. The CDR3 length is 15 residues. In germline, CDR1 is MNHEY, CDR2 SVGAGI. The germline V and J ends were trimmed by 6 bases and 2 bases, with 15 bases remaining between them. The CDR3 DNA follows: TGTGCCAGCAGCCTTACCAGACCTAACACAGATACGCAGTATTTT. It specifies CASSLTRPNTDTQYF.

This clone was detected only once. The chain links TRBV4-3 to TRBJ2-2, with 7 nucleotides matching TRBD2. Per germline, CDR1 LGHNA and CDR2 YSLEER. There are 17 residues in the CDR3. V trimming: 0 bases; J trimming: 5 bases; junction bases outside the gene matches: 9. This CDR3 reads CASSQESSGEGTGELFF. The CDR3 region has the DNA TGCGCCAGCAGCCAAGAATCGTCGGGGGAGGGGACCGGGGAGCTGTTTTTT.

V usage is TRBV11-3 and J usage is TRBJ2-4; D perhaps matches TRBD1 (6 bases). The CDR3 is 14 residues long. The V gene's germline CDR1 is SGHNT and CDR2 YENEEA. Trimming pared 0 bases from V and 9 bases from J, leaving 12 bases between. CDR3 in amino acids: CASSLEGRGGIQYF. CDR3 coding DNA: TGTGCCAGCAGCTTAGAGGGTCGAGGGGGCATTCAGTACTTC.

The CDR3 DNA reads as TGCGCCAGCAGCTTAGGGACAGGGGGCTCGTTGAGCTCCTACAATGAGCAGTTCTTC. It translates to CASSLGTGGSLSSYNEQFF. The rearrangement links TRBV5-1 to TRBJ2-1; TRBD1 agrees at 12 bases. The CDR3 totals 19 residues. The V segment lost 2 bases and the J segment 0 bases; nucleotides outside the gene matches: 9. Germline V gene lookup returns CDR1 SGHRS and CDR2 YFSETQ.

Written as DNA, the CDR3 is TGTGCCAGCAGCCCTCGTTTAACGGGGAGTAGCAATCAGCCCCAGCATTTT. As protein: CASSPRLTGSSNQPQHF. The rearrangement joins TRBV28 to TRBJ1-5, with no clear D. The CDR3 consists of 17 residues. Trimming left V 6 bases short and J 0 bases short, with 18 bases between. Germline CDR1 MDHEN, CDR2 SYDVKM. Drawing the rest from reference TRBV28 and TRBJ1-5, the complete variable domain is DVKVTQSSRYLVKRTGEKVFLECVQDMDHENMFWYRQDPGLGLRLIYFSYDVKMKEKGDIPEGYSVSREKKERFSLILESASTNQTSMYLCASSPRLTGSSNQPQHFGDGTRLSIL.

V usage is TRBV19 and J usage is TRBJ1-3; no clear D. The germline V and J ends were trimmed by 1 base and 0 bases, with 7 bases remaining between them. CDR3 length equals 15 residues. Germline assignment: CDR1 LNHDA and CDR2 SQIVND (reference sequence). The CDR3 is CASSIGGNSGNTIYF. CDR3 DNA: TGTGCCAGTAGTATAGGCGGGAACTCTGGAAACACCATATATTTT.

This clone was counted a single time. This sample includes further DNA sequences coding for the same CDR3. The gene calls are TRBV5-1 and TRBJ2-3; D remains ambiguous. V dropped 0 bases and J dropped 2 bases, with 7 bases sitting between them. The V gene's germline CDR1 is SGHRS and CDR2 YFSETQ. The CDR3 spans 14 residues. The CDR3 spells CASSLGAYTDTQYF. Here the CDR3 DNA reads TGCGCCAGCAGCTTGGGGGCATACACAGATACGCAGTATTTT.

There are a few counts of this clone. CDR3 sequence (DNA): TGTGCCAGCAGCTTGGCCTTTGGGTCGGAGCCCCAGCATTTT. Encoded protein: CASSLAFGSEPQHF. The V gene is TRBV5-6, the J gene TRBJ1-5; D is uncertain. The V end was cut by 0 bases, the J end by 8 bases, with 12 bases between. CDR3 length equals 14 residues. Germline lookup yields CDR1 SGHDT and CDR2 YYEEEE.

This clone was observed a few times. The chain links TRBV2 to TRBJ2-5; D call uncertain. The CDR3 loop spans 12 amino acids. Germline CDR1 is SNHLY and CDR2 is FYNNEI. V was clipped by 1 base and J by 5 bases, with 5 bases between them. The CDR3 DNA reads as TGTGCCAGCAGTGAAGTGGTGGAGACCCAGTACTTC. Amino acid sequence: CASSEVVETQYF.

J is TRBJ1-2 and V is TRBV18; TRBD1 might be the D (6 bases). Germline assignment: CDR1 KGHSH and CDR2 LQKENI. V was shortened by 3 bases and J by 9 bases, with 20 bases between the two germline ends. This CDR3 region has 15 residues. For the CDR3, the DNA is TGTGCCAGCTCACCCAGGGGACAAAGGGTTTTGAGCTACACCTTC. Translating it yields CASSPRGQRVLSYTF. The full variable domain, with the rest looked up from reference TRBV18 and TRBJ1-2, is NAGVMQNPRHLVRRRGQEARLRCSPMKGHSHVYWYRQLPEEGLKFMVYLQKENIIDESGMPKERFSAEFPKEGPSILRIQQVVRGDSAAYFCASSPRGQRVLSYTFGSGTRLTVV.

The rearrangement uses TRBV6-5 and TRBJ2-5; no clear D gene. Germline V lookup: CDR1 MNHEY, CDR2 SVGAGI. This CDR3 is built from 13 residues. V was shortened by 4 bases and J by 1 base, with 7 bases between the two germline ends. The CDR3 DNA reads as TGTGCCAGCAGTTCCAGGAGCCAAGAGACCCAGTACTTC. Protein: CASSSRSQETQYF.

With regard to this clone: At the DNA level, this CDR3 is encoded by other sequences in the same sample as well. V and J are TRBV5-1 and TRBJ1-4, with 9 bases identical to TRBD1. Germline lookup yields CDR1 SGHRS and CDR2 YFSETQ. CDR3 length: 15 amino acids. V trimming: 0 bases; J trimming: 5 bases; junction bases outside the gene matches: 2. The CDR3 is CASSLAGQGNEKLFF. In DNA, the CDR3 is TGCGCCAGCAGCTTGGCTGGACAGGGGAATGAAAAACTGTTTTTT.

This clone was seen only once. The V gene is TRBV12-5, the J gene TRBJ2-5; 9 nucleotides agree with TRBD1. Germline V gene lookup returns CDR1 LGHNT and CDR2 FRNRAP. V shed 2 bases, J shed 5 bases, and the junction held 0 bases outside the gene matches. The CDR3 loop spans 13 amino acids. The CDR3 sequence: CASGLTGGETQYF. The CDR3 DNA reads TGTGCTAGTGGTTTGACAGGGGGCGAGACCCAGTACTTC.

This clone was picked up a small number of times. This chain links TRBV5-1 with TRBJ1-2; D is perhaps TRBD1 (5 bases). Trimming stripped 5 bases from V and 4 bases from J, with 12 bases between. The V gene's germline CDR1 is SGHRS and CDR2 YFSETQ. The CDR3 is made up of 13 amino acids. The CDR3 DNA follows: TGCGCCAGCAGGGACCTTGGGGCCTATGGCTACACCTTC. Its translation is CASRDLGAYGYTF.

This sequence joins TRBV6-5 and TRBJ2-7; D is unclear. Per the germline V gene, CDR1 is MNHEY and CDR2 is SVGAGI. V lost 6 bases and J lost 7, with 16 bases in between. The CDR3 is 13 amino acids. The CDR3 loop reads CASRPDWPGEQYF. The CDR3, as DNA: TGTGCCAGCAGACCCGACTGGCCTGGGGAGCAGTACTTC.

The J gene is TRBJ2-5, the V gene TRBV11-2, with D perhaps assigned TRBD1 or TRBD2 (5 bases each). The CDR3 is 15 amino acids. CDR1 and CDR2 (germline): SGHAT, FQNNGV. V lost 4 bases to trimming and J lost 4 bases, with 16 bases between them. CDR3 in amino acids: CASSSRDGRRETQYF. Here the CDR3 DNA reads TGTGCCAGCAGCTCCCGGGACGGAAGGAGAGAGACCCAGTACTTC.

V usage is TRBV2 and J usage is TRBJ1-6; D not resolved. The V and J ends lost 2 bases and 14 bases respectively, with 7 bases between them. Germline lookup yields CDR1 SNHLY and CDR2 FYNNEI. CDR3 size: 11 residues. Here the CDR3 reads CASSESGALHF. CDR3 DNA: TGTGCCAGCAGTGAAAGTGGGGCCCTCCACTTT.

This chain uses TRBV29-1 with TRBJ2-7, with 9 bases that match TRBD1. Trimming at V came to 7 bases and at J to 4 bases, leaving 8 bases not matched to a gene. Germline CDR1 SQVTM, CDR2 ANQGSEA. The CDR3 is 13 amino acids. The chain's CDR3 is CSAGFGQGYEQYF. The CDR3, as DNA: TGCAGCGCGGGTTTTGGACAGGGGTACGAGCAGTACTTC.

Notes on this clone: One end of the junction is discordant with germline, which a read error may explain. This same CDR3 is encoded by further DNA sequences in the sample. The chain combines TRBV29-1 with TRBJ2-1, with TRBD2 matching over 9 bases. Germline CDR1 SQVTM, CDR2 ANQGSEA. The CDR3 extends over 17 amino acids. CDR3 protein: CSVEETRGRALSNEQFF. Here the CDR3 DNA reads TGCAGCGTTGAAGAGACTCGCGGGAGGGCCCTTTCAAATGAGCAATTCTTC.

The chain employs TRBV18 and TRBJ1-6, with 7 nucleotides matching TRBD1. Trimming cost V 3 bases and J 6 bases; bases outside gene matches: 2. The CDR3 extends over 14 amino acids. Germline V lookup: CDR1 KGHSH, CDR2 LQKENI. Here the CDR3 reads CASSPYRGNSPLHF. The CDR3 DNA is TGTGCCAGCTCACCCTACAGGGGTAATTCACCCCTCCACTTT.

This clone was counted once. V and J are TRBV7-8 and TRBJ1-1; D gene ambiguous. The CDR3 has 14 residues. CDR1 and CDR2 (germline): SGHVS, FQNEAQ. V was pared by 7 bases and J by 5 bases, with 17 bases between. CDR3 in DNA: TGTGCCAGCACCCCTTGGGAGGGTGGGACTGAAGCTTTCTTT. Translation gives CASTPWEGGTEAFF.

The chain recombines TRBV7-2 with TRBJ1-5; D remains ambiguous. CDR1 SGHTA and CDR2 FQGNSA come from the germline V gene. The V end was cut by 5 bases, the J end by 11 bases, with 16 bases between. The CDR3 runs 13 residues. The CDR3 nucleotides read TGTGCCAGCAGCCCGTCCGGACCCGTCTCCCAGCATTTT. As protein: CASSPSGPVSQHF.

The chain has TRBV10-1 and TRBJ2-5; D is unclear. The CDR3 runs to 14 residues. Between the trimmed V and J ends, which lost 3 bases and 2 bases, there was a span of 10 bases. Germline V gene data show CDR1 as WNHNN and CDR2 as SYGVQD (reference sequence). CDR3 nucleotides: TGCGCCAGCAGTGACCCCACAGAGCAAGAGACCCAGTACTTC. This encodes CASSDPTEQETQYF.

CDR3 sequence (DNA): TGTGCCAGTAGTATAGTGAGGGGTCACGGGGAGACCCAGTACTTC. Amino acids: CASSIVRGHGETQYF. This rearrangement joins TRBV19 to TRBJ2-5; D may correspond to TRBD1 or TRBD2 (5 bases each). This CDR3 is 15 amino acids long. Germline CDR1 reads LNHDA; CDR2 reads SQIVND (reference sequence). Trimming removed 1 base from V and 5 bases from J, with 14 bases in between.

On this clone: At one of its ends the junction is not consistent with the germline gene, which may arise from a read error. The chain joins TRBV7-7 to TRBJ2-2, with D perhaps TRBD1 (5 bases). CDR1 and CDR2 from the germline V gene are SSHAT and FNYEAQ (reference sequence). CDR3 length: 14 residues. The CDR3 here is CASRLGQNTGELFF. DNA for the CDR3: TGTGCTAGCAGGTTAGGACAGAACACCGGGGAGCTGTTTTTT.

In its sample, this clone was seen a few times. The J gene is TRBJ1-1, the V gene TRBV27; no firm D call. Trimming stripped 1 base from V and 6 bases from J, with 15 bases between. CDR1 MNHEY and CDR2 SMNVEV come from the germline V gene (reference sequence). CDR3 length: 15 residues. DNA for the CDR3: TGTGCCAGCAGTTTATACCCCGGAGTTAGGGCTGAAGCTTTCTTT. This translates into CASSLYPGVRAEAFF.

The chain is built from TRBV19 and TRBJ1-1; TRBD1 might be the D (5 bases). The germline CDR1 and CDR2 sequences are LNHDA and SQIVND (reference sequence). V lost 7 bases and J lost 0, with 12 bases in between. CDR3 length equals 14 residues. CDR3 nucleotides: TGTGCCAGTATAGGGGAACCCATGAACACTGAAGCTTTCTTT. It yields the protein CASIGEPMNTEAFF.

The V call is TRBV28, the J call TRBJ1-2; D call uncertain. CDR1 and CDR2 (germline): MDHEN, SYDVKM. This CDR3 has 12 amino acids. The V end lost 0 bases, the J end lost 7 bases, and 6 bases lay between the germline ends. The chain's CDR3 is CASSLWALGYTF. Written as DNA, the CDR3 is TGTGCCAGCAGTTTATGGGCCCTTGGCTACACCTTC.

The CDR3 DNA reads as TGTGCCAGCAGTCGGATAGCGGGAGCCGGGCAGTACTTC. Translation: CASSRIAGAGQYF. The chain joins TRBV28 to TRBJ2-7; 9 bases line up with TRBD2. CDR1 is MDHEN, CDR2 SYDVKM, per germline. The V and J ends lost 5 bases and 9 bases, in that order; junction bases with no gene match: 8. This CDR3 comprises 13 residues.

The CDR3: CASSQGAGRRGEQYF. The CDR3 bases are TGTGCCAGCAGCCAAGGGGCAGGCCGGCGGGGCGAGCAGTACTTC. The chain employs TRBV3-1 (or the pseudogene TRBV3-2) and TRBJ2-7; tentatively, D is TRBD2 (6 bases). CDR1 is LGHDT, CDR2 YNNKEL, per germline (reference sequence). Trimming took 1 base from V and 6 from J, leaving 16 bases between them. The CDR3 length is 15 residues.

The chain employs TRBV5-4 and TRBJ1-1; D perhaps matches TRBD1 (6 bases). The CDR3 has 14 residues. Trimming pared 4 bases from V and 1 base from J, leaving 11 bases between. CDR1 and CDR2 from the germline V gene are SGHNT and YYREEE (reference sequence). The CDR3 region has the DNA TGTGCCAGCAGCCCTGGACAGAGGAACACTGAAGCTTTCTTT. It codes for CASSPGQRNTEAFF.